The present T cell receptor (beta chain) was sequenced within a study of tumour-infiltrating T cells in Burkitt lymphoma (dated by TCRdb to the early 2020s). Some background on the complete study: The Burkitt lymphoma cohort comprised 80 or so patients and spanned all epidemiological subtypes of the disease. TCR repertoire data were correlated with clinical outcome; productive clonality predicted overall and progression-free survival, independent of established prognosticators including age at diagnosis. Broader findings and caveats from the paper: Several public clonotypes shared across numerous Burkitt lymphoma patients were found, and shared tumour neoantigen selection absent from diffuse large B-cell lymphoma was thereby suggested.

Receptor libraries were prepared by the immunoSEQ multiplex PCR assay. TCRdb stores this immuneACCESS table with in-frame sequences only. Part of the clones is absent; in the studies checked, under half of the shortfall reflects unresolved V genes, and no reason is known for the rest. This sample lists some 270 clones; 99% to 99.2% were detected once. The ten largest make up roughly 4.2% of the sample. To note about this clone: Its recognized antigen is unknown. Base qualities are missing; no much larger clone stands one base away.

CDR1 and CDR2, looked up from the germline V gene, are MNHNS and SASEGT. The CDR3 numbers 16 residues from cysteine through phenylalanine. CDR3 DNA only is kept here, 48 bases in frame from base 1. V is shortened by 2 bases, J by 0 bases, and the region joining them spans 10 bases. The rearranged segments are TRBV6-1 and TRBJ1-4; the D gene lacks a confident call. Input material: tumor tissue. The receptor was derived from a human donor with Burkitt lymphoma. The CDR3 region: CASSEWIAATNEKLFF. The sequence in DNA is TGTGCCAGCAGTGAATGGATAGCAGCAACTAATGAAAAACTGTTTTTT.